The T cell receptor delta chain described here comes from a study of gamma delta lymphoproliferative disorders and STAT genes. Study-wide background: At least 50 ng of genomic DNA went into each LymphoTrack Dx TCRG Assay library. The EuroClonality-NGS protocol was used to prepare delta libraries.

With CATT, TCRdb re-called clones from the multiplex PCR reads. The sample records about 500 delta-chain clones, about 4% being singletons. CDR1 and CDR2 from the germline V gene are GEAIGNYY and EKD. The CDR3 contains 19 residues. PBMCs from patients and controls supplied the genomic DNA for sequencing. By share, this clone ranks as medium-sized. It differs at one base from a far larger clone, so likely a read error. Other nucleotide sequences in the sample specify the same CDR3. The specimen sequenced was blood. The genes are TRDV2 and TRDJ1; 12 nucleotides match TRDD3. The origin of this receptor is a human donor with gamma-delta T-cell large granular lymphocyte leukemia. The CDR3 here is CACDTVGLGDTPSTDKLIF. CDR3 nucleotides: TGCGCCTGTGACACCGTCGGTCTGGGGGATACGCCGTCAACCGATAAACTCATCTTT.